This T cell receptor (beta chain) was obtained from a study of cytomegalovirus exposure and HLA in healthy donors. Study-level findings and limits: Both high specificity and high sensitivity reportedly marked the classifier's diagnosis of cytomegalovirus status.

The junction had 12 bases not matched to a gene; V was cut back by 4 bases and J by 9 bases. CDR1 is LNHDA, CDR2 SQIVND, per germline (reference sequence). There are 15 residues in the CDR3. PCR used 60 Vbeta primers and 13 Jbeta primers. Libraries were prepared by immunoSEQ multiplex PCR; TCRdb keeps only in-frame clonotypes and omits some of them. The sample has roughly 220,000 clones; approximately 70% are singletons. This clone was seen a handful of times. As yet, its antigen is unknown. The sample consisted of PBMCs. The chain has TRBV19 and TRBJ1-5; 7 positions agree with TRBD1. The clonotype originates from a middle-aged man in good health and CMV-seropositive. The CDR3 region is CASSRTWTGDGPQHF. The DNA for the CDR3 is TGTGCCAGTAGTAGGACTTGGACAGGTGATGGGCCCCAGCATTTT. Based on the CDR3 plus reference TRBV19 and TRBJ1-5, the full variable domain is DGGITQSPKYLFRKEGQNVTLSCEQNLNHDAMYWYRQDPGQGLRLIYYSQIVNDFQKGDIAEGYSVSREKKESFPLTVTSAQKNPTAFYLCASSRTWTGDGPQHFGDGTRLSIL.